What follows are 31 T cell receptor beta chains derived from one specimen sequenced in a study of OX40 agonist ivuxolimab in advanced cancers. Here immunoSEQ multiplex PCR was the method, and the copy in TCRdb shows in-frame clones only, minus some. The profile shows about 94,000 clones, about nine tenths of them singletons. The sample in question was CD4+ or CD8+ T cells sorted from blood, obtained in a trial of the OX40 agonist ivuxolimab. The receptors shown here come from an adult with an advanced solid tumor such as melanoma, head and neck, liver or kidney cancer.

The V gene is TRBV2, the J gene TRBJ1-1; D not resolved. The V gene lost 0 bases and the J gene lost 1 base, with 6 bases spanning the gap. This CDR3 contains 14 residues. Germline-derived CDR1 and CDR2 are SNHLY and FYNNEI. CDR3 protein: CASSEALGNTEAFF. CDR3 sequence (DNA): TGTGCCAGCAGTGAAGCGCTTGGGAACACTGAAGCTTTCTTT.

This sequence joins TRBV19 and TRBJ2-2; 10 nucleotides align to TRBD1. Per the germline V gene, CDR1 is LNHDA and CDR2 is SQIVND (reference sequence). This CDR3 spans 14 amino acids. The trim removed 6 bases at V and 4 bases at J, leaving 2 bases unmatched. The CDR3 bases are TGTGCCAGTAGCGGACAGGGGGGCACCGGGGAGCTGTTTTTT. This codes for CASSGQGGTGELFF.

CDR3 amino acids: CASSPQGVGGTGELFF. The CDR3 nucleotides are TGTGCCAGCAGCCCTCAGGGGGTTGGTGGCACCGGGGAGCTGTTTTTT. This chain links TRBV7-9 with TRBJ2-2, with 7 bases aligning to TRBD1. Unmatched junction bases numbered 10, after V lost 5 bases and J lost 4 bases. This CDR3 is built from 16 residues. From germline, CDR1 is SEHNR and CDR2 FQNEAQ (reference sequence).

This clone was seen once. CDR3 in DNA: TGCAGCGTTGTGCCCCAAAGGACCATGGGGGGGTACACTGAAGCTTTCTTT. Protein sequence: CSVVPQRTMGGYTEAFF. The chain carries TRBV29-1 and TRBJ1-1; D is perhaps TRBD1 (5 bases). Per germline, CDR1 SQVTM and CDR2 ANQGSEA. The CDR3 loop spans 17 amino acids. Between the trimmed V and J ends, which lost 4 bases and 3 bases, there was a span of 24 bases.

Only one count was recorded for this clone. The chain links TRBV7-8 to TRBJ2-3; a weak D match, TRBD2 (6 bases). This CDR3 has 15 residues. V was clipped by 5 bases and J by 4 bases, with 16 bases between them. From germline, CDR1 is SGHVS and CDR2 FQNEAQ. The CDR3 loop is CASSRTLGGADTQYF. The CDR3 DNA follows: TGTGCCAGCAGCCGGACGTTGGGGGGTGCAGATACGCAGTATTTT.

The chain combines TRBV5-1 with TRBJ1-1; TRBD1 might be the D (6 bases). The CDR3 is made up of 12 amino acids. The germline V and J ends were trimmed by 4 bases and 5 bases, with 9 bases remaining between them. From germline, CDR1 is SGHRS and CDR2 YFSETQ. In DNA, the CDR3 is TGCGCCAGCAGCAGGGGGTTGACTGAAGCTTTCTTT. Translated: CASSRGLTEAFF.

This clone was detected a few times. The chain combines TRBV19 with TRBJ2-3; TRBD2 aligns across 9 bases. The CDR3 runs to 16 residues. The ends lost 2 bases at V and 1 base at J; junction bases unmatched: 4. Germline V gene data show CDR1 as LNHDA and CDR2 as SQIVND (reference sequence). DNA of the CDR3: TGTGCCAGTAGTATACGGGCTAGCGGGGGCACAGATACGCAGTATTTT. The encoded protein is CASSIRASGGTDTQYF. The full variable domain, rest sourced from reference TRBV19 and TRBJ2-3, is DGGITQSPKYLFRKEGQNVTLSCEQNLNHDAMYWYRQDPGQGLRLIYYSQIVNDFQKGDIAEGYSVSREKKESFPLTVTSAQKNPTAFYLCASSIRASGGTDTQYFGPGTRLTVL.

The chain employs TRBV19 and TRBJ1-3; D remains unclear. CDR3 length: 16 amino acids. The V gene lost 7 bases and the J gene lost 0 bases, with 16 bases spanning the gap. Germline V gene lookup returns CDR1 LNHDA and CDR2 SQIVND (reference sequence). The CDR3: CASTGTQFVSGNTIYF. CDR3 coding DNA: TGTGCCAGTACAGGAACACAATTCGTCTCTGGAAACACCATATATTTT.

This clone was observed once. The chain is built from TRBV14 and TRBJ2-5; D might be TRBD1 (6 bases). V was trimmed by 1 base and J by 4 bases, leaving 19 bases between them. CDR1 and CDR2 (germline): SGHDN, FVKESK. There are 17 residues in the CDR3. CDR3 in amino acids: CASSQAGTSPVRETQYF. DNA for the CDR3: TGTGCCAGCAGCCAAGCCGGGACATCCCCAGTGAGAGAGACCCAGTACTTC.

The rearrangement uses TRBV27 and TRBJ1-2; no definite D call. The CDR3 extends over 13 amino acids. V lost 6 bases and J lost 2, with 10 bases in between. The germline gives CDR1 MNHEY, CDR2 SMNVEV (reference sequence). The CDR3 protein is CASRVAANYGYTF. DNA for the CDR3: TGTGCCAGCAGGGTAGCGGCCAACTATGGCTACACCTTC.

This clone was recorded once. The chain employs TRBV19 and TRBJ2-1; a possible D gene is TRBD1 (6 bases). Trimming took off 6 bases at V and 2 bases at J, with 14 bases between the two ends. The CDR3 covers 15 residues. The V gene's germline CDR1 is LNHDA and CDR2 SQIVND (reference sequence). The CDR3 region has the DNA TGTGCCAGTAGCACCCCTACAGGGACCTACAATGAGCAGTTCTTC. Amino acid sequence: CASSTPTGTYNEQFF.

The chain carries TRBV7-2 and TRBJ1-2, with D perhaps matching TRBD1 (5 bases). This CDR3 has 15 amino acids. Germline assignment: CDR1 SGHTA and CDR2 FQGNSA. The ends were cut back, 2 bases at V and 1 base at J, with 11 bases in the middle. CDR3 sequence (DNA): TGTGCCAGCAGCTTACGAGGGGTGGGTAACTATGGCTACACCTTC. This codes for CASSLRGVGNYGYTF.

The chain employs TRBV5-4 and TRBJ1-1; D is ambiguous. Per the germline V gene, CDR1 is SGHNT and CDR2 is YYREEE (reference sequence). V lost 4 bases to trimming and J lost 10 bases, with 17 bases between them. This CDR3 comprises 13 residues. In DNA, the CDR3 is TGTGCCAGCAGCGACGGATCCTTCCGGGTAGCTTTCTTT. This codes for CASSDGSFRVAFF.

V and J are TRBV2 and TRBJ2-5; no firm D call. V lost 6 bases and J 5 bases, leaving 16 bases between the germline ends. The germline V gene encodes CDR1 SNHLY and CDR2 FYNNEI. This CDR3 contains 14 residues. CDR3 sequence reads: CASSQNGSWETQYF. The CDR3 DNA reads as TGTGCCAGCAGCCAGAATGGGTCTTGGGAGACCCAGTACTTC. The full variable domain, its missing parts supplied by reference TRBV2 and TRBJ2-5, is EPEVTQTPSHQVTQMGQEVILRCVPISNHLYFYWYRQILGQKVEFLVSFYNNEISEKSEIFDDQFSVERPDGSNFTLKIRSTKLEDSAMYFCASSQNGSWETQYFGPGTRLLVL.

The chain recombines TRBV11-2 with TRBJ2-3; D unresolved. The germline CDR1 and CDR2 sequences are SGHAT and FQNNGV. V lost 0 bases to trimming and J lost 0 bases, with 13 bases between them. CDR3 length: 17 residues. The CDR3 coding sequence is TGTGCCAGCAGCTTAGACTCCGGCGGCAGAAGCACAGATACGCAGTATTTT. It codes for CASSLDSGGRSTDTQYF.

The genes are TRBV11-2 and TRBJ2-5, with D uncertain. The germline gives CDR1 SGHAT, CDR2 FQNNGV. Trimming cost V 4 bases and J 5 bases, with 8 bases left between them. The CDR3 is made up of 12 amino acids. The CDR3 sequence: CASSSGPETQYF. In DNA, the CDR3 is TGTGCCAGCAGCTCCGGACCGGAGACCCAGTACTTC. Full variable domain (rest looked up from reference TRBV11-2 and TRBJ2-5): EAGVAQSPRYKIIEKRQSVAFWCNPISGHATLYWYQQILGQGPKLLIQFQNNGVVDDSQLPKDRFSAERLKGVDSTLKIQPAKLEDSAVYLCASSSGPETQYFGPGTRLLVL.

This clone was seen more than once but under ten times. The genes are TRBV14 and TRBJ1-5; 8 bases align to TRBD1. This CDR3 is 17 amino acids long. Germline CDR1 reads SGHDN; CDR2 reads FVKESK. The trim removed 1 base at V and 6 bases at J, leaving 11 bases unmatched. The DNA of the CDR3 is TGTGCCAGCAGCCAAGGGCACGTAACAGGGGGTCGTCAGCCCCAGCATTTT. This codes for CASSQGHVTGGRQPQHF.

V usage is TRBV25-1 and J usage is TRBJ2-3; D is undetermined. This CDR3 is 14 amino acids long. Deletions cut 5 bases from V and 0 bases from J, with 9 bases between. CDR1 MGHDK and CDR2 SYGVNS come from the germline V gene. In DNA, the CDR3 is TGTGCCAGCAGTAAAACAGCTAGCACAGATACGCAGTATTTT. Amino acids: CASSKTASTDTQYF.

The V and J genes are TRBV6-5 and TRBJ1-2, with 9 positions matching TRBD1. The CDR3 totals 13 residues. Germline trimming cut 6 bases from V and 6 bases from J; bases unmatched to any gene: 5. Per germline, CDR1 MNHEY and CDR2 SVGAGI. The CDR3 loop is CASSRDRVDGYTF. In DNA form, the CDR3 reads TGTGCCAGCAGCCGGGACAGGGTTGATGGCTACACCTTC.

This clone has just one count. The V gene is TRBV10-1, the J gene TRBJ2-5; weak D call: TRBD2 (7 bases). Trimming pared 6 bases from V and 5 bases from J, leaving 13 bases between. The CDR3 length is 13 residues. The germline V gene has CDR1 WNHNN and CDR2 SYGVQD (reference sequence). The CDR3 DNA follows: TGCGCCAGCAGCGGGGGGCCCTGGGAGACCCAGTACTTC. As protein: CASSGGPWETQYF.

The chain is built from TRBV5-6 and TRBJ1-1; D uncertain. This CDR3 is 12 amino acids long. V was cut by 3 bases and J by 11 bases, with 14 bases left in between. CDR1 is SGHDT, CDR2 YYEEEE, per germline. For the CDR3, the DNA is TGTGCCAGCAGCTCCTGGACGGCAAGGGCTTTCTTT. Its protein product is CASSSWTARAFF.

This sequence joins TRBV7-2 and TRBJ2-2; TRBD2 aligns across 12 bases. After removal of 1 base from V and 6 bases from J, the junction contained 3 bases not matched to a gene. This CDR3 spans 16 amino acids. CDR1 and CDR2 (germline): SGHTA, FQGNSA. In DNA form, the CDR3 reads TGTGCCAGCAGCTTAGGGCTAGCGGGGGGGCCCGGGGAGCTGTTTTTT. It encodes CASSLGLAGGPGELFF.

This chain uses TRBV6-5 with TRBJ1-2; D might be TRBD1 (5 bases). Trimming cost V 6 bases and J 4 bases, with 12 bases left between them. Germline V gene lookup returns CDR1 MNHEY and CDR2 SVGAGI. This CDR3 has 13 amino acids. CDR3 residues: CASSRDERYGYTF. CDR3 bases: TGTGCCAGCAGCCGGGACGAACGCTATGGCTACACCTTC.

The genes are TRBV9 and TRBJ1-2; a possible D gene is TRBD1 (5 bases). CDR1 and CDR2 (germline): SGDLS, YYNGEE. The V end was cut by 4 bases, the J end by 0 bases, with 16 bases between. The CDR3 has 16 residues. The CDR3: CASSPREGRSNYGYTF. The CDR3 DNA is TGTGCCAGCAGCCCCAGGGAAGGGAGATCTAACTATGGCTACACCTTC.

CDR3 sequence (DNA): TGTGCCAGCAGGGACCCCCCAAGGGTCACCGGGGAGCTGTTTTTT. Translation: CASRDPPRVTGELFF. The chain carries TRBV2 and TRBJ2-2, with D unclear. The V and J ends lost 6 bases and 4 bases respectively, with 15 bases between them. Germline CDR1 and CDR2: SNHLY and FYNNEI. CDR3 length: 15 residues.

This rearrangement joins TRBV4-3 to TRBJ2-3; D may be TRBD2 (5 bases). Trimming cost V 0 bases and J 1 base, with 8 bases left between them. This CDR3 is 15 amino acids long. Per germline, CDR1 LGHNA and CDR2 YSLEER. The chain's CDR3 is CASSQDTRGTDTQYF. In DNA form, the CDR3 reads TGCGCCAGCAGCCAAGATACTAGGGGCACAGATACGCAGTATTTT.

CDR3 nucleotide sequence: TGTGCCAGCAGCTTAGCAGGTAGCGGGGGCTACAATGAGCAGTTCTTC. Its translation is CASSLAGSGGYNEQFF. The rearrangement links TRBV7-2 to TRBJ2-1; 9 positions agree with TRBD2. The CDR3 consists of 16 residues. Germline lookup yields CDR1 SGHTA and CDR2 FQGNSA. V lost 0 bases, J lost 3 bases, and 3 bases stayed unmatched. The complete variable domain, with remaining parts taken from reference TRBV7-2 and TRBJ2-1, reads GAGVSQSPSNKVTEKGKDVELRCDPISGHTALYWYRQSLGQGLEFLIYFQGNSAPDKSGLPSDRFSAERTGGSVSTLTIQRTQQEDSAVYLCASSLAGSGGYNEQFFGPGTRLTVL.

This clone was counted a single time. The gene calls are TRBV2 and TRBJ2-3; no definite D call. The CDR3 sequence is 15 residues long. Deletions cut 2 bases from V and 2 bases from J, with 11 bases between. Germline V gene sequence: CDR1 SNHLY, CDR2 FYNNEI. In nucleotides, the CDR3 is TGTGCCAGCAGTGAACTAGGAGTCCTCACAGATACGCAGTATTTT. Translation: CASSELGVLTDTQYF.

The chain has TRBV7-2 and TRBJ2-3, with 9 bases that match TRBD2. The CDR3 covers 14 residues. Germline V CDR1 and CDR2: SGHTA, FQGNSA. V was pared by 1 base and J by 7 bases, with 3 bases of the junction left unmatched. The CDR3 protein is CASSLEAGGHTQYF. In DNA form, the CDR3 reads TGTGCCAGCAGCTTAGAGGCGGGGGGGCATACGCAGTATTTT.

The chain employs TRBV20-1 and TRBJ1-1; unclear D gene. The CDR3 spans 11 residues. Trimming removed 3 bases from V and 1 base from J, with 3 bases in between. Germline values: CDR1 DFQATT, CDR2 SNEGSKA (reference sequence). The CDR3 protein is CSASGNTEAFF. CDR3 sequence (DNA): TGCAGTGCTAGTGGGAACACTGAAGCTTTCTTT.

Points on this clone: The same CDR3 can be traced to other DNA sequences in this sample. The CDR3, as DNA: TGTGCCAGCAGCTTCTCCACAGATACGCAGTATTTT. This gives the protein CASSFSTDTQYF. The chain recombines TRBV7-2 with TRBJ2-3, with D unclear. With 3 bases removed from V and 2 bases from J, the gap between germline ends came to 3 bases. Germline V gene sequence: CDR1 SGHTA, CDR2 FQGNSA. This CDR3 comprises 12 residues.